The entry below gives a single TCR beta chain sequence along with its context. The sample is drawn from a study of blood T cell repertoires in COVID-19. CDR3 length: 14 residues. Trimming cost V 5 bases and J 2 bases, with 13 bases left between them. Germline V gene lookup returns CDR1 SGHKS and CDR2 YYEKEE (reference sequence). Clones were sequenced by immunoSEQ multiplex PCR, and TCRdb holds only the in-frame ones, with some missing. The sample contains 70,000 to 75,000 clones, around 80% of which appear only once. This TCR was recovered from a woman aged 80 or older with active or convalescent COVID-19. The sample taken for sequencing was peripheral blood. The chain is built from TRBV5-5 and TRBJ1-1, with D tentatively TRBD1 (5 bases). The CDR3 bases are TGTGCCAGCAGTAAACCGACAGTTAACACTGAAGCTTTCTTT. The encoded protein is CASSKPTVNTEAFF.